This TCR beta chain is from a study of CD8+CD57+ T cells in acquired aplastic anemia. Study-level background: Quantities of DNA derived from sorted CD4+ and CD8+ cells averaged 3.2 ug. Study-wide results and limits: Patients versus controls showed no significant CD8+ Simpson's diversity difference.

The germline V gene has CDR1 SGDLS and CDR2 YYNGEE. The CDR3 runs to 15 residues. V lost 2 bases and J 9 bases, leaving 15 bases between the germline ends. This clonotype was found a few times. What it recognizes is unknown. Genomic DNA, the template, was used for profiling of the TCR beta VDJ and CDR3. MiXCR was run by TCRdb on the reads, yielding one entry per CDR3 protein. Among about 180,000 distinct CDR3 sequences listed, around half were seen once. The clonotype was recovered from a human donor in good health. The gene calls are TRBV9 and TRBJ1-6; tentatively, D is TRBD1 (5 bases). Sequencing was carried out using sorted CD4+, CD8+, or CD8+CD57+ T cells (not recorded which) from PBMCs. The CDR3 protein is CASSVGQGEVSPLHF. The CDR3 DNA follows: TGTGCCAGCAGCGTCGGGCAGGGAGAGGTTTCACCCCTCCACTTT.